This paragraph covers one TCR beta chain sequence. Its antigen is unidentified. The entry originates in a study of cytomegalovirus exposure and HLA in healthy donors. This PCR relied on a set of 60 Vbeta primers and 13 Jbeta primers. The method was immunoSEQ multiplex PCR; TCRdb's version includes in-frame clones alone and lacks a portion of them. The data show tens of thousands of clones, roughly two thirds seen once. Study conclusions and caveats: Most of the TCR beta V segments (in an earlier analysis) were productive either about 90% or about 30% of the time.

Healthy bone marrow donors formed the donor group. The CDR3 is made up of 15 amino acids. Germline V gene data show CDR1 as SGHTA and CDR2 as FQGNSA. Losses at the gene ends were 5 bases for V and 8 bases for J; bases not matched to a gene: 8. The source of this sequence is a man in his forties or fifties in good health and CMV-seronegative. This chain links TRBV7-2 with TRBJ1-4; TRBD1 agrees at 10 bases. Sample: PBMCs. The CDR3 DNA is TGTGCCAGCAGCCTCCCGACAGGGGGCAGGGAAAAACTGTTTTTT. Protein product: CASSLPTGGREKLFF.